A selection of T cell receptor beta chains follows, all from one sample in a study of a mutant IDH1 vaccine in newly diagnosed glioma. The antigens these receptors bind are not known. TCRdb's table, derived via immunoSEQ multiplex PCR, lists solely in-frame clones and lacks some. The sample lists around 56,000 clones, approximately 80% occurring once. This specimen consisted of PBMCs, obtained from a glioma patient whose treatment included an IDH1 peptide vaccine. These receptors all come from a woman aged 18-29 years with glioma. Some clones in this sample may be carry-over from other donors' samples. Each CDR3 is given with its conserved first and last residue. A D gene is named only where the DNA matches it firmly. The size entry is marked missing in some rows and otherwise reads once, few, many or a size class.

D gene	V gene	J gene	clone size	CDR3 protein	CDR3 DNA
NA	TRBV5-4	TRBJ1-5	NA	CASSLEPYSNQPQHF	TGTGCCAGCAGCTTGGAGCCTTATAGCAATCAGCCCCAGCATTTT
TRBD1	TRBV5-4	TRBJ2-7	few	CASSSGQGRYEQYF	TGTGCCAGCAGCTCCGGACAGGGGAGGTACGAGCAGTACTTC
NA	TRBV4-1	TRBJ2-2	NA	CASRDRDAHRTGELFF	TGCGCCAGCAGGGACCGGGACGCCCACCGCACCGGGGAGCTGTTTTTT
TRBD2	TRBV30	TRBJ2-1	NA	CAWRGGSGEQFF	TGTGCCTGGAGAGGCGGGAGTGGTGAGCAGTTCTTC
NA	TRBV15	TRBJ1-2	once	CATSRGGVSGYTF	TGTGCCACCAGCAGAGGAGGGGTGAGTGGCTACACCTTC
NA	TRBV30	TRBJ2-1	NA	CALGAVRNEQFF	TGTGCCCTCGGAGCGGTACGCAATGAGCAGTTCTTC
NA	TRBV9	TRBJ2-1	NA	CASSVDRGEQFF	TGTGCCAGCAGCGTAGACCGAGGCGAGCAGTTCTTC
NA	TRBV6-1	TRBJ2-2	NA	CASSGSGRTGELFF	TGTGCCAGCAGCGGGTCGGGCCGCACCGGGGAGCTGTTTTTT
TRBD1	TRBV19	TRBJ1-4	NA	CASSTDRGNEKLFF	TGTGCCAGTAGTACTGACAGGGGGAATGAAAAACTGTTTTTT
NA	TRBV13	TRBJ2-4	NA	CASSSGGDRNIQYF	TGTGCCAGCAGCTCAGGCGGGGATAGAAACATTCAGTACTTC
NA	TRBV14	TRBJ2-6	NA	CASSQSSHGPGANVLTF	TGTGCCAGCAGCCAATCCTCCCACGGGCCCGGGGCCAACGTCCTGACTTTC
NA	TRBV10-3	TRBJ1-3	NA	CAIVSESSGNTIYF	TGTGCCATCGTAAGCGAGAGCTCTGGAAACACCATATATTTT
TRBD2	TRBV2	TRBJ2-7	NA	CASSDMIAGDDRNEQYF	TGTGCCAGCAGTGACATGATAGCGGGAGACGATAGGAACGAGCAGTACTTC
NA	TRBV20-1	TRBJ2-1	NA	CSAVDSPEQFF	TGCAGTGCTGTCGACAGCCCCGAGCAGTTCTTC
TRBD1	TRBV7-9	TRBJ1-5	once	CASSLTGENQPQHF	TGTGCCAGCAGCTTAACAGGGGAGAATCAGCCCCAGCATTTT
NA	TRBV11-3	TRBJ1-1	NA	CASSYAQGMNTEAFF	TGTGCCAGCAGCTATGCTCAGGGCATGAACACTGAAGCTTTCTTT
TRBD2	TRBV5-8	TRBJ2-5	NA	CASSVAGTSFETQYF	TGTGCCAGCAGCGTTGCAGGGACTAGCTTCGAGACCCAGTACTTC
NA	TRBV7-2	TRBJ2-7	NA	CASTPGGALYEQYF	TGTGCCAGCACCCCCGGAGGGGCCCTCTACGAGCAGTACTTC
TRBD2	TRBV7-6	TRBJ2-7	NA	CASSLNGGTYEQYF	TGTGCCAGCAGCTTAAACGGGGGGACCTACGAGCAGTACTTC
NA	TRBV6-5	TRBJ1-1	NA	CASSYRGGTEAFF	TGTGCCAGCAGTTACAGGGGAGGAACTGAAGCTTTCTTT
NA	TRBV7-2	TRBJ2-1	few	CASSFSKSYNEQFF	TGTGCCAGCAGCTTTAGTAAATCCTACAATGAGCAGTTCTTC
NA	TRBV30	TRBJ2-5	NA	CAWTPISSGETQYF	TGTGCCTGGACCCCCATCAGTTCCGGAGAGACCCAGTACTTC
NA	TRBV5-5	TRBJ1-1	NA	CASSLGPANTEAFF	TGTGCCAGCAGCTTGGGACCGGCGAACACTGAAGCTTTCTTT
NA	TRBV19	TRBJ1-5	NA	CASSMWGTGNQPQHF	TGTGCCAGTAGTATGTGGGGTACAGGCAATCAGCCCCAGCATTTT
NA	TRBV25-1	TRBJ2-7	few	CASMSIYEQYF	TGTGCCAGCATGAGCATCTACGAGCAGTACTTC
NA	TRBV5-1	TRBJ1-1	NA	CASSLSGAENTEAFF	TGCGCCAGCAGCTTGTCGGGGGCGGAGAACACTGAAGCTTTCTTT
NA	TRBV11-3	TRBJ1-3	few	CASSLGPNSGNTIYF	TGTGCCAGCAGCCTCGGTCCCAACTCTGGAAACACCATATATTTT
NA	TRBV7-2	TRBJ1-1	NA	CASSLYPGNTEAFF	TGTGCCAGCAGCTTATATCCAGGGAACACTGAAGCTTTCTTT
NA	TRBV5-1	TRBJ1-1	NA	CASRSGSRDKTEAFF	TGCGCCAGCAGGTCCGGAAGCCGGGACAAAACTGAAGCTTTCTTT
NA	TRBV19	TRBJ2-2	NA	CASEVAGVPTGELFF	TGTGCCAGCGAAGTGGCAGGGGTGCCCACCGGGGAGCTGTTTTTT
NA	TRBV20-1	TRBJ2-1	NA	CSARTEQFF	TGCAGTGCTAGAACTGAGCAGTTCTTC
TRBD1	TRBV19	TRBJ2-5	NA	CASSGQEPQETQYF	TGTGCCAGTAGCGGACAGGAACCCCAAGAGACCCAGTACTTC
NA	TRBV4-1	TRBJ1-5	NA	CASSQVLGGGQPQHF	TGCGCCAGCAGCCAAGTGTTAGGTGGTGGCCAGCCCCAGCATTTT
NA	TRBV9	TRBJ2-5	once	CASSAFSGVRNDPKETQYF	TGTGCCAGCAGCGCCTTCTCGGGGGTTCGGAACGACCCTAAAGAGACCCAGTACTTC
NA	TRBV5-6	TRBJ1-1	NA	CASSFSRGEAFF	TGTGCCAGCAGCTTCAGCCGGGGTGAAGCTTTCTTT
TRBD1	TRBV5-1	TRBJ1-6	NA	CASSRTGQADSPLHF	TGCGCCAGCAGCCGAACTGGACAGGCCGATTCACCCCTCCACTTT
TRBD1	TRBV7-2	TRBJ2-2	NA	CASSLADRGGTGELFF	TGTGCCAGCAGCTTAGCGGACAGGGGGGGCACCGGGGAGCTGTTTTTT
NA	TRBV6-1	TRBJ2-7	once	CASSASGRYEQYF	TGTGCCAGCAGCGCCTCAGGGCGGTACGAGCAGTACTTC
NA	TRBV10-1	TRBJ1-1	once	CASSGQSGAFF	TGCGCCAGCAGCGGACAGTCTGGAGCTTTCTTT
NA	TRBV7-9	TRBJ1-1	NA	CASSLMPHGAGRNTEAFF	TGTGCCAGCAGCTTAATGCCGCACGGGGCAGGCAGGAACACTGAAGCTTTCTTT
NA	TRBV7-3	TRBJ2-7	NA	CASSPDSNYEQYF	TGTGCCAGCAGCCCGGACAGCAACTACGAGCAGTACTTC
TRBD2	TRBV30	TRBJ2-1	NA	CAWSVRAGNGNEQFF	TGTGCCTGGAGTGTACGAGCGGGAAACGGCAATGAGCAGTTCTTC